These 30 T cell receptor beta chains were sequenced from one sample in a study of long-term antiretroviral therapy in people with HIV. An immunoSEQ assay, version v3.0, was performed at survey level. Clones were read by immunoSEQ multiplex PCR, and TCRdb kept only the in-frame ones, dropping some. The sample yields about 21,000 clones, approximately 77% seen once. The sequencing used unsorted PBMCs, collected at the start of antiretroviral therapy. Receptors were obtained from a middle-aged man with HIV.

This clone is a singleton in its sample. The chain links TRBV10-2 to TRBJ2-3; D could derive from TRBD1 or TRBD2 (5 bases each). CDR1 WSHSY and CDR2 SAAADI come from the germline V gene. The CDR3 runs to 13 residues. V gave up 10 bases and J gave up 8 bases, with 19 bases separating them. CDR3 in amino acids: CATLIGERGTQYF. Here the CDR3 DNA reads TGCGCCACCCTCATCGGGGAGAGGGGTACGCAGTATTTT.

A single count supports this clone. The chain joins TRBV10-3 to TRBJ1-5; D may be TRBD1 (5 bases). CDR3 length: 13 amino acids. V shed 5 bases and J shed 3 bases, with 8 bases lying between them. Germline CDR1 reads ENHRY; CDR2 reads SYGVKD. CDR3 DNA sequence: TGTGCCATCAGTCGACAGCACAATCAGCCCCAGCATTTT. Translating gives CAISRQHNQPQHF.

The gene calls are TRBV27 and TRBJ1-2; maybe TRBD1 (5 bases). Germline-derived CDR1 and CDR2 are MNHEY and SMNVEV (reference sequence). The CDR3 is 16 residues long. Trimming took 0 bases from V and 4 from J, leaving 15 bases between them. For the CDR3, the DNA is TGTGCCAGCAGTTTATCGCGGGCCTGGAGGGGCTATGGCTACACCTTC. Translated: CASSLSRAWRGYGYTF.

The rearrangement links TRBV6-5 to TRBJ1-1; D possibly corresponds to TRBD1 (6 bases). Germline V gene lookup returns CDR1 MNHEY and CDR2 SVGAGI. The CDR3 loop spans 16 amino acids. Trimming cost V 0 bases and J 6 bases, with 17 bases left between them. The CDR3 protein is CASSYSMTGTEAEAFF. In DNA, the CDR3 is TGTGCCAGCAGTTACTCGATGACAGGTACGGAGGCTGAAGCTTTCTTT.

Details on this clone: One junction end disagrees with the germline gene, perhaps due to a read error. This sample also contains other DNA sequences that code for the same CDR3. This chain uses TRBV30 with TRBJ1-2; 9 bases are a match to TRBD1. Germline CDR1 and CDR2: GTSNPN and SVGIG (reference sequence). The CDR3 contains 13 residues. This CDR3 reads CAWRTRDRVRYTF. Here the CDR3 DNA reads TGTGCCTGGAGAACGCGGGACAGGGTTCGCTATACCTTC.

The chain links TRBV28 to TRBJ2-5; no firm D call. V was cut by 2 bases and J by 3 bases, with 7 bases left in between. Per germline, CDR1 MDHEN and CDR2 SYDVKM. CDR3 length: 13 residues. The chain's CDR3 is CASSLPHEETQYF. The CDR3 region has the DNA TGTGCCAGCAGTTTACCGCATGAAGAGACCCAGTACTTC. Full variable domain (remainder filled in from reference TRBV28 and TRBJ2-5): DVKVTQSSRYLVKRTGEKVFLECVQDMDHENMFWYRQDPGLGLRLIYFSYDVKMKEKGDIPEGYSVSREKKERFSLILESASTNQTSMYLCASSLPHEETQYFGPGTRLLVL.

This chain connects TRBV6-6 to TRBJ1-2, with 9 nucleotides matching TRBD1. Trimming removed 6 bases from V and 6 bases from J; junction bases left unmatched: 8. The CDR3 runs to 14 residues. Germline CDR1 and CDR2: MNHNY and SVGAGI (reference sequence). CDR3 sequence: CASREQGALDGYTF. The CDR3, as DNA: TGTGCCAGCAGGGAACAGGGGGCGTTAGATGGCTACACCTTC.

The chain employs TRBV5-1 and TRBJ2-2; possible D gene TRBD2, 5 bases. Germline values: CDR1 SGHRS, CDR2 YFSETQ. The CDR3 has 14 amino acids. V lost 3 bases to trimming and J lost 2 bases, with 8 bases between them. CDR3 sequence: CASSSEVNTGELFF. The CDR3 bases are TGCGCCAGCAGCTCGGAGGTTAACACCGGGGAGCTGTTTTTT.

This chain connects TRBV7-2 to TRBJ1-3; D unclear. This CDR3 comprises 14 residues. From germline, CDR1 is SGHTA and CDR2 FQGNSA. Trimming shortened V by 4 bases and J by 0 bases, and 7 bases separated the two germline ends. The CDR3 DNA is TGTGCCAGCAGCTCACAGAGCTCTGGAAACACCATATATTTT. It codes for CASSSQSSGNTIYF.

The sample holds a few counts of this clone. The chain employs TRBV30 and TRBJ1-4; D is ambiguous. Trimming left V 0 bases short and J 8 bases short, with 16 bases between. The CDR3 runs 15 residues. Germline values: CDR1 GTSNPN, CDR2 SVGIG (reference sequence). The CDR3 nucleotides read TGTGCCTGGAGTGTACGGGAGACGGGTGGGGAAAAACTGTTTTTT. This translates into CAWSVRETGGEKLFF.

V usage is TRBV7-3 and J usage is TRBJ2-3, with 9 positions matching TRBD2. This CDR3 has 18 residues. The V and J ends lost 0 bases and 2 bases, in that order; junction bases with no gene match: 9. In germline, CDR1 is SGHTA, CDR2 FQGTGA. CDR3 sequence: CASSLTFRAGGPTDTQYF. The CDR3 nucleotides read TGTGCCAGCAGCTTAACGTTTCGAGCGGGGGGTCCCACAGATACGCAGTATTTT. Filled out from reference TRBV7-3 and TRBJ2-3, the complete variable domain reads GAGVSQTPSNKVTEKGKYVELRCDPISGHTALYWYRQSLGQGPEFLIYFQGTGAADDSGLPNDRFFAVRPEGSVSTLKIQRTERGDSAVYLCASSLTFRAGGPTDTQYFGPGTRLTVL.

This clone appeared once. This chain joins TRBV28 and TRBJ2-2, with 10 bases matching TRBD2. V lost 5 bases, J lost 5 bases, and 17 bases stayed unmatched. Germline V gives CDR1 MDHEN, CDR2 SYDVKM. The CDR3 sequence is 19 residues long. CDR3 loop: CASSPPGGRLAGETGELFF. The CDR3 nucleotides read TGTGCCAGCAGTCCCCCGGGTGGTCGGCTAGCGGGGGAAACCGGGGAGCTGTTTTTT.

The V gene is TRBV2, the J gene TRBJ1-4; TRBD1 agrees at 10 bases. Trimming at V came to 3 bases and at J to 5 bases, leaving 3 bases not matched to a gene. Germline V CDR1 and CDR2: SNHLY, FYNNEI. The CDR3 length is 15 residues. The CDR3 region has the DNA TGTGCCAGCAGTGATCGGGACAGGGGCAATGAAAAACTGTTTTTT. Its protein is CASSDRDRGNEKLFF.

Only one count was recorded for this clone. The chain uses TRBV5-6 and TRBJ2-2; D call uncertain. Germline assignment: CDR1 SGHDT and CDR2 YYEEEE. This CDR3 is 13 amino acids long. Trimming removed 3 bases from V and 7 bases from J, with 10 bases in between. Here the CDR3 reads CASSSYIGGELFF. The CDR3 nucleotides read TGTGCCAGCAGCTCCTACATAGGCGGGGAGCTGTTTTTT.

The chain joins TRBV4-1 to TRBJ2-7; 12 nucleotides match TRBD2. Germline lookup yields CDR1 MGHRA and CDR2 YSYEKL. This CDR3 contains 15 residues. V was clipped by 4 bases and J by 4 bases; unmatched bases: 5. This CDR3 reads CASSPTTSGSYEQYF. The DNA of the CDR3 is TGCGCCAGCAGCCCTACGACTAGCGGGAGTTACGAGCAGTACTTC.

As for this clone: One junction end does not reproduce the germline sequence, and a read error may be involved. The chain is built from TRBV11-2 and TRBJ2-7, with D possibly TRBD1 on 6 matching bases. The CDR3 sequence is 12 residues long. Per germline, CDR1 SGHAT and CDR2 FQNNGV. The chain's CDR3 is CASSLVGRGDDF. DNA of the CDR3: TGTGCCAGCAGCTTAGTCGGCAGGGGAGACGACTTC.

The chain joins TRBV6-5 to TRBJ1-2; maybe TRBD1 (6 bases). CDR3 length equals 11 residues. Germline CDR1 MNHEY, CDR2 SVGAGI. Trimming left V 11 bases short and J 8 bases short, with 15 bases between. The CDR3 DNA follows: TGTGCCGTCCAGACAGGAGGCGGCTACACCTTC. Translation gives CAVQTGGGYTF.

The chain links TRBV20-1 to TRBJ1-1; no definite D call. Germline V CDR1 and CDR2: DFQATT, SNEGSKA (reference sequence). This CDR3 is 11 amino acids long. This CDR3 is CSTGGHLGAFF. CDR3 coding DNA: TGCAGCACGGGCGGCCATCTCGGGGCTTTCTTT.

V is TRBV4-3 and J is TRBJ2-3; the D gene is possibly TRBD1 (6 bases). The ends were cut back, 2 bases at V and 6 bases at J, with 21 bases in the middle. This CDR3 is 17 amino acids long. Germline V gene sequence: CDR1 LGHNA, CDR2 YSLEER. CDR3 residues: CASSQQMDSLIADTQYF. In DNA form, the CDR3 reads TGCGCCAGCAGCCAACAAATGGACAGTTTGATAGCGGATACGCAGTATTTT.

This clone appeared a single time. The chain joins TRBV6-5 to TRBJ2-3; D is possibly TRBD2 (6 bases). The V and J ends lost 5 bases and 2 bases respectively, with 11 bases between them. This CDR3 has 14 residues. Germline CDR1 and CDR2: MNHEY and SVGAGI. The CDR3 region has the DNA TGTGCCAGCAGTCGGGGGACTTCCACAGATACGCAGTATTTT. This translates into CASSRGTSTDTQYF.

This clone appeared once. The rearrangement links TRBV6-1 to TRBJ2-7, with 10 nucleotides matching TRBD2. Unmatched junction bases numbered 0, after V lost 1 base and J lost 0 bases. Germline CDR1 MNHNS, CDR2 SASEGT. This CDR3 is built from 15 residues. The CDR3: CASSEGTSGSYEQYF. CDR3 nucleotides: TGTGCCAGCAGTGAAGGGACTAGCGGCTCCTACGAGCAGTACTTC.

J is TRBJ2-1 and V is TRBV30; TRBD1 or TRBD2 may be the D gene (6 bases each). V was cut by 4 bases and J by 0 bases, with 16 bases left in between. This CDR3 is built from 16 residues. Looked up from germline, CDR1 is GTSNPN and CDR2 is SVGIG (reference sequence). Here the CDR3 DNA reads TGTGCCTGGACAGAGGGGGACGGGAGCTCCTACAATGAGCAGTTCTTC. Translating gives CAWTEGDGSSYNEQFF.

The J gene is TRBJ2-3, the V gene TRBV6-5; TRBD2 matches at 7 bases. The J segment lost 4 bases and the V segment lost 2 bases, leaving 3 bases of the junction unmatched. The germline V gene has CDR1 MNHEY and CDR2 SVGAGI. The CDR3 is made up of 14 amino acids. The CDR3 DNA is TGTGCCAGCAGTTACGGGAGGGCGGCAGATACGCAGTATTTT. Amino acids: CASSYGRAADTQYF.

The chain couples TRBV9 to TRBJ1-2; TRBD1 might be the D (5 bases). CDR3 length: 14 residues. The V and J ends lost 0 bases and 4 bases respectively, with 10 bases between them. The V gene's germline CDR1 is SGDLS and CDR2 YYNGEE. The DNA of the CDR3 is TGTGCCAGCAGCGTAGGGCAGGGCGGCTATGGCTACACCTTC. Encoded protein: CASSVGQGGYGYTF.

V and J are TRBV10-3 and TRBJ1-2; D may be TRBD1 (5 bases). CDR1 is ENHRY, CDR2 SYGVKD, per germline. Trimming removed 0 bases at V and 7 bases at J, with 6 bases between. The CDR3 covers 12 residues. CDR3 region: CAISESGGGYTF. The CDR3 coding sequence is TGTGCCATCAGTGAGTCGGGGGGTGGCTACACCTTC.

This clone was observed a handful of times. The chain carries TRBV6-5 and TRBJ1-6; no clear D gene. CDR3 length equals 13 residues. The germline V gene encodes CDR1 MNHEY and CDR2 SVGAGI. The V end was cut by 5 bases, the J end by 4 bases, with 6 bases between. The CDR3 protein is CASSPEYNSPLHF. CDR3 DNA: TGTGCCAGCAGTCCGGAGTATAATTCACCCCTCCACTTT.

This clone is classed as medium-sized. The chain couples TRBV5-1 to TRBJ2-3; D is perhaps TRBD2 (5 bases). This CDR3 is 15 amino acids long. Between the trimmed V and J ends, which lost 5 bases and 2 bases, there was a span of 15 bases. Looked up from germline, CDR1 is SGHRS and CDR2 is YFSETQ. Written as DNA, the CDR3 is TGCGCCAGCAGGTTGAGGGAGAGGTTCACAGATACGCAGTATTTT. It encodes CASRLRERFTDTQYF.

J is TRBJ1-6 and V is TRBV19; D unresolved. Germline values: CDR1 LNHDA, CDR2 SQIVND (reference sequence). Trimming removed 4 bases from V and 7 bases from J, with 20 bases in between. There are 17 residues in the CDR3. CDR3 protein: CASSKPDGTSRNSPLHF. In nucleotides, the CDR3 is TGTGCCAGTAGTAAACCGGACGGAACCTCGAGGAATTCACCCCTCCACTTT.

This clone has a handful of counts. V gene TRBV6-1 combines with J gene TRBJ2-2, with D unresolved. The CDR3 contains 11 residues. The germline V gene encodes CDR1 MNHNS and CDR2 SASEGT. The ends were cut back, 1 base at V and 10 bases at J, with 4 bases in the middle. The CDR3 here is CASSEGVELFF. The CDR3 nucleotides read TGTGCCAGCAGTGAAGGGGTGGAGCTGTTTTTT.

The rearrangement links TRBV7-2 to TRBJ1-5, with TRBD1 identical over 9 bases. CDR3 length: 15 amino acids. Germline V gives CDR1 SGHTA, CDR2 FQGNSA. Losses at the gene ends were 0 bases for V and 7 bases for J; bases not matched to a gene: 4. As DNA, the CDR3 is TGTGCCAGCAGCTTAGCGGGACAGGGTTCCCAGCCCCAGCATTTT. It codes for CASSLAGQGSQPQHF.